Below are 24 T cell receptor beta chains sequenced from a single sample in a study of blood T cell repertoires in COVID-19. Using immunoSEQ multiplex PCR, the repertoire was profiled, and TCRdb retains in-frame clones only, with some absent. The top ten hold about 6% of the sample, which has hundreds of thousands of clones, approximately 84% seen once. The sequenced sample was peripheral blood. The source of these receptors is a man at least 80 years old with acute or convalescent COVID-19.

V usage is TRBV14 and J usage is TRBJ2-5; D remains unclear. Deletions cut 1 base from V and 7 bases from J, with 7 bases between. The CDR3 spans 12 residues. Germline V CDR1 and CDR2: SGHDN, FVKESK. DNA for the CDR3: TGTGCCAGCAGCCAAGCCCCCGGGACCCAGTACTTC. The encoded protein is CASSQAPGTQYF. The full variable domain, its missing parts supplied by reference TRBV14 and TRBJ2-5, is EAGVTQFPSHSVIEKGQTVTLRCDPISGHDNLYWYRRVMGKEIKFLLHFVKESKQDESGMPNNRFLAERTGGTYSTLKVQPAELEDSGVYFCASSQAPGTQYFGPGTRLLVL.

The chain has TRBV29-1 and TRBJ1-4; D might be TRBD1 (5 bases). The CDR3 loop spans 14 amino acids. V was cut by 4 bases and J by 3 bases, with 12 bases left in between. Germline loops: CDR1 SQVTM, CDR2 ANQGSEA. CDR3 residues: CSVGPGLSNEKLFF. The CDR3 bases are TGCAGCGTTGGACCAGGGCTATCTAATGAAAAACTGTTTTTT.

In the case of this clone: The sample has other DNA sequences that encode this CDR3 too. CDR3 bases: TGTGCCAGCTCCCTGGAGGGAGGAGAGACCCAGTACTTC. It yields the protein CASSLEGGETQYF. The chain uses TRBV18 and TRBJ2-5; the D gene is possibly TRBD2 (6 bases). CDR1 KGHSH and CDR2 LQKENI come from the germline V gene. With 6 bases removed from V and 4 bases from J, the gap between germline ends came to 12 bases. The CDR3 runs to 13 residues.

The gene calls are TRBV5-1 and TRBJ2-5; D is unclear. The V end was cut by 3 bases, the J end by 5 bases, with 14 bases between. The length of the CDR3 is 14 residues. Germline V gene data show CDR1 as SGHRS and CDR2 as YFSETQ. DNA of the CDR3: TGCGCCAGCAGCTATGACTGGAGCTCGGAGACCCAGTACTTC. It is translated as CASSYDWSSETQYF.

This clone was seen just once. The rearrangement uses TRBV10-2 and TRBJ1-1; possible D gene TRBD1, 6 bases. Trimming removed 11 bases from V and 2 bases from J, with 12 bases in between. Germline CDR1 reads WSHSY; CDR2 reads SAAADI. The CDR3 extends over 12 amino acids. The CDR3 nucleotides are TGCGCCGCGGGGGCAAGAAACACTGAAGCTTTCTTT. Translated: CAAGARNTEAFF.

Only a few counts were recorded for this clone. This chain connects TRBV12-3 or TRBV12-4 to TRBJ1-2; no clear D. V lost 5 bases and J lost 4, with 5 bases in between. This CDR3 has 11 amino acids. The CDR3 loop reads CASSAFYGYTF. Here the CDR3 DNA reads TGTGCCAGCAGTGCGTTCTATGGCTACACCTTC.

The rearrangement links TRBV5-5 to TRBJ2-4; D gene uncertain. Trimming removed 0 bases at V and 8 bases at J, with 12 bases between. The germline V gene encodes CDR1 SGHKS and CDR2 YYEKEE (reference sequence). This CDR3 region has 14 residues. The CDR3 DNA reads TGTGCCAGCAGCTTGGTATCGGGTAGTTACATTCAGTACTTC. The encoded protein is CASSLVSGSYIQYF.

The chain combines TRBV12-3 or TRBV12-4 with TRBJ2-7, with D possibly being TRBD1 (6 bases). The V and J ends lost 5 bases and 6 bases respectively, with 11 bases between them. CDR3 length equals 12 residues. CDR3: CASSPRTAEQYF. The CDR3 DNA follows: TGTGCCAGCAGTCCAAGGACAGCCGAGCAGTACTTC.

CDR3 in amino acids: CASSDGLAGAYEQYF. The CDR3 DNA reads as TGTGCCAGCAGTGACGGACTAGCGGGAGCCTACGAGCAGTACTTC. The gene calls are TRBV28 and TRBJ2-7; 13 positions agree with TRBD2. Trimming removed 5 bases from V and 2 bases from J; junction bases left unmatched: 3. The germline CDR1 and CDR2 sequences are MDHEN and SYDVKM. This CDR3 region has 15 residues.

The genes are TRBV7-8 and TRBJ1-1; D is undetermined. The germline V and J ends were trimmed by 2 bases and 5 bases, with 18 bases remaining between them. The CDR3 is 16 residues long. Looked up from germline, CDR1 is SGHVS and CDR2 is FQNEAQ. This CDR3 reads CASSLIYTSSGTEAFF. Here the CDR3 DNA reads TGTGCCAGCAGCTTAATATATACAAGTAGCGGGACTGAAGCTTTCTTT.

The chain uses TRBV7-6 and TRBJ2-1, with a possible D match to TRBD2 (6 bases). CDR1 and CDR2 from the germline V gene are SGHVS and FNYEAQ. The germline V and J ends were trimmed by 5 bases and 8 bases, with 16 bases remaining between them. This CDR3 is built from 14 residues. As DNA, the CDR3 is TGTGCCAGCAGCGAGATGGGACTTCACCATGAGCAGTTCTTC. This gives the protein CASSEMGLHHEQFF.

The genes are TRBV24-1 and TRBJ2-7; the D is unclear. Germline lookup yields CDR1 KGHDR and CDR2 SFDVKD. The CDR3 is 14 amino acids. Trimming cost V 4 bases and J 2 bases, with 11 bases left between them. The CDR3 region is CATSDSYPPYEQYF. The CDR3, as DNA: TGTGCCACCAGTGACTCCTATCCCCCCTACGAGCAGTACTTC.

Points on this clone: At one end the junction does not follow the germline gene, possibly because of a read error. The V call is TRBV12-3 or TRBV12-4, the J call TRBJ2-1; D is undetermined. There are 12 residues in the CDR3. The CDR3 protein is CASSTLLNGQFF. For the CDR3, the DNA is TGTGCCAGCAGCACCCTGCTAAATGGGCAGTTCTTC.

V and J are TRBV10-3 and TRBJ2-7, with 9 bases matching TRBD1. V trimming: 8 bases; J trimming: 4 bases; junction bases outside the gene matches: 3. The CDR3 length is 12 residues. Germline V gives CDR1 ENHRY, CDR2 SYGVKD. The CDR3: CAIGDREYEQYF. CDR3 sequence (DNA): TGTGCCATCGGGGACAGGGAATACGAGCAGTACTTC.

The chain combines TRBV6-6 with TRBJ2-5; 7 bases line up with TRBD2. The CDR3 runs to 13 residues. The ends lost 9 bases at V and 1 base at J; junction bases unmatched: 5. CDR1 MNHNY and CDR2 SVGAGI come from the germline V gene (reference sequence). CDR3 sequence: CASRLAPQETQYF. Written as DNA, the CDR3 is TGTGCCAGTAGACTAGCCCCCCAAGAGACCCAGTACTTC.

This chain joins TRBV27 and TRBJ1-2; D is perhaps TRBD1 (5 bases). Germline CDR1 reads MNHEY; CDR2 reads SMNVEV (reference sequence). This CDR3 comprises 15 residues. V was clipped by 0 bases and J by 6 bases, with 14 bases between them. The CDR3 is CASSLSGATYDGYTF. The CDR3 DNA follows: TGTGCCAGCAGTTTATCAGGGGCGACGTACGATGGCTACACCTTC.

The chain recombines TRBV3-1 (or the pseudogene TRBV3-2) with TRBJ2-3; TRBD1 matches at 12 bases. The CDR3 length is 14 residues. Germline values: CDR1 LGHDT, CDR2 YNNKEL (reference sequence). V lost 4 bases and J lost 6; bases outside the gene matches: 2. CDR3 sequence (DNA): TGTGCCAGCAGCCGGGGACAGGGGGCGGATACGCAGTATTTT. Its protein is CASSRGQGADTQYF.

J is TRBJ2-1 and V is TRBV10-3; 10 bases align to TRBD2. Germline CDR1 reads ENHRY; CDR2 reads SYGVKD. The CDR3 consists of 14 residues. Trimming removed 8 bases from V and 4 bases from J; junction bases left unmatched: 5. CDR3 in amino acids: CAISGLAVYNEQFF. Written as DNA, the CDR3 is TGTGCCATCTCCGGACTAGCGGTATACAATGAGCAGTTCTTC.

The chain carries TRBV9 and TRBJ1-3; D remains ambiguous. V was shortened by 0 bases and J by 0 bases, with 10 bases between the two germline ends. The CDR3 loop spans 16 amino acids. The germline V gene encodes CDR1 SGDLS and CDR2 YYNGEE. The CDR3 nucleotides read TGTGCCAGCAGCGTAGTTGGCGGTTACTCTGGAAACACCATATATTTT. Its translation: CASSVVGGYSGNTIYF.

This sequence joins TRBV14 and TRBJ2-3, with D possibly TRBD1 on 5 matching bases. Germline V gene data show CDR1 as SGHDN and CDR2 as FVKESK. The CDR3 has 17 residues. V dropped 1 base and J dropped 0 bases, with 14 bases sitting between them. Written as DNA, the CDR3 is TGTGCCAGCAGCCAAGGGAACAGGCTTTCTAGCACAGATACGCAGTATTTT. Translating it yields CASSQGNRLSSTDTQYF.

The chain's CDR3 is CASSQVAGLLNSGANVLTF. In nucleotides, the CDR3 is TGTGCCAGCAGCCAAGTAGCGGGGTTATTAAACTCTGGGGCCAACGTCCTGACTTTC. The J gene is TRBJ2-6, the V gene TRBV3-1 (or the pseudogene TRBV3-2), with 8 bases aligning to TRBD2. Germline trimming cut 1 base from V and 0 bases from J; bases unmatched to any gene: 8. From germline, CDR1 is LGHDT and CDR2 YNNKEL (reference sequence). This CDR3 is built from 19 residues.

The V and J genes are TRBV3-1 (or the pseudogene TRBV3-2) and TRBJ1-1; D might be TRBD1 (5 bases). CDR3 length: 14 amino acids. CDR1 and CDR2 (germline): LGHDT, YNNKEL (reference sequence). V was trimmed by 4 bases and J by 3 bases, leaving 12 bases between them. CDR3 protein: CASSPSTVHTEAFF. The CDR3 nucleotides are TGTGCCAGCAGCCCATCGACAGTGCACACTGAAGCTTTCTTT.

The chain links TRBV11-2 to TRBJ2-6; D unclear. The CDR3 extends over 18 amino acids. Per germline, CDR1 SGHAT and CDR2 FQNNGV. The V gene lost 3 bases and the J gene lost 0 bases, with 15 bases spanning the gap. The CDR3 DNA reads as TGTGCCAGCAGCTTTGCCCCAACCCAGGTCTCTGGGGCCAACGTCCTGACTTTC. Translation: CASSFAPTQVSGANVLTF. The variable domain in full, with the rest retrieved from reference TRBV11-2 and TRBJ2-6, is EAGVAQSPRYKIIEKRQSVAFWCNPISGHATLYWYQQILGQGPKLLIQFQNNGVVDDSQLPKDRFSAERLKGVDSTLKIQPAKLEDSAVYLCASSFAPTQVSGANVLTFGAGSRLTVL.

This clone was counted a few times. The rearrangement uses TRBV28 and TRBJ2-7; 10 bases agree with TRBD2. The V gene end was trimmed by 5 bases and the J gene end by 12 bases; junction bases not matched to a gene: 7. The CDR3 covers 12 residues. Germline loops: CDR1 MDHEN, CDR2 SYDVKM. The chain's CDR3 is CASSPSGRALYV. CDR3 nucleotide sequence: TGTGCCAGCAGTCCCAGCGGGAGGGCCTTGTACGTC.